This TCR beta chain was captured in a study of T cell responses to AZD1222 COVID-19 vaccine. Overall study: Combined were second doses at about 4 or about 12 weeks.

Using immunoSEQ multiplex PCR, the repertoire was profiled, and TCRdb retains in-frame clones only, with some absent. The table includes 80,000 or so clones, about 82% detected once. Findings of the study overall: Donors skewed white British and female; clonal diversity was possibly underestimated. Spike-wide coverage was observed for vaccine-associated CD4 TCRs, with dominant responses at 160-218 and 743-854.

V gave up 2 bases and J gave up 4 bases, with 11 bases separating them. This CDR3 spans 14 amino acids. The germline CDR1 and CDR2 sequences are LGHNT and FRNRAP. This clone was counted many times. The antigen is not known. This receptor was obtained from an adult in good health. V and J are TRBV12-5 and TRBJ1-1; no clear D. Here the sequenced sample was peripheral blood, taken on day 0 of AZD1222 vaccination. The CDR3 loop reads CASGLRSSGTEAFF. The CDR3 bases are TGTGCTAGTGGTTTGAGGAGTTCAGGCACTGAAGCTTTCTTT.